A single sample gave rise to the 23 T cell receptor beta chains below, sequenced in a study of T cell responses to AZD1222 COVID-19 vaccine. Produced via immunoSEQ multiplex PCR; TCRdb's table is partial and in-frame only. The table records 200,000 to 250,000 clones, about 93% of them present only once. This specimen consisted of peripheral blood, obtained on day 0 of MenACWY control vaccination. These receptors originate from an adult in good health.

This chain connects TRBV7-9 to TRBJ2-2; D unclear. The CDR3 runs to 13 residues. In germline, CDR1 is SEHNR, CDR2 FQNEAQ (reference sequence). V was cut by 6 bases and J by 7 bases, with 12 bases left in between. This CDR3 is CASSDALGGELFF. CDR3 nucleotide sequence: TGTGCCAGCAGTGATGCGTTGGGCGGGGAGCTGTTTTTT.

This clone has a single count. The chain couples TRBV18 to TRBJ2-2; the D is unclear. From germline, CDR1 is KGHSH and CDR2 LQKENI. The V and J ends lost 3 bases and 6 bases respectively, with 5 bases between them. The CDR3 sequence is 12 residues long. The CDR3 coding sequence is TGTGCCAGCTCACCTCAAGCCGGGGAGCTGTTTTTT. Protein product: CASSPQAGELFF.

V usage is TRBV10-3 and J usage is TRBJ2-2; unclear D gene. The CDR3 length is 14 residues. Looked up from germline, CDR1 is ENHRY and CDR2 is SYGVKD. V was clipped by 4 bases and J by 6 bases, with 12 bases between them. CDR3 bases: TGTGCCATCAGTGCCTTGACGTCCTCCGGGGAGCTGTTTTTT. The encoded protein is CAISALTSSGELFF.

The DNA of the CDR3 is TGTGCCAGCAGGCGGGAGGCCAGCCTTCGTCACTCTGGAAACACCATATATTTT. It codes for CASRREASLRHSGNTIYF. The chain is built from TRBV2 and TRBJ1-3; D gene uncertain. This CDR3 has 18 amino acids. Germline V CDR1 and CDR2: SNHLY, FYNNEI. The ends were cut back, 6 bases at V and 0 bases at J, with 21 bases in the middle.

The V and J genes are TRBV18 and TRBJ1-1, with a possible D match to TRBD1 (6 bases). V was clipped by 5 bases and J by 5 bases, with 15 bases between them. The germline gives CDR1 KGHSH, CDR2 LQKENI. The CDR3 runs 14 residues. The CDR3 coding sequence is TGTGCCAGCTCATCTGCCGGGGGGCGGACTGAAGCTTTCTTT. This encodes CASSSAGGRTEAFF.

This chain links TRBV7-9 with TRBJ1-2, with no clear D. This CDR3 region has 14 residues. CDR1 SEHNR and CDR2 FQNEAQ come from the germline V gene (reference sequence). The ends were cut back, 6 bases at V and 6 bases at J, with 17 bases in the middle. CDR3 protein: CASSHTGPGNGYTF. CDR3 DNA: TGTGCCAGCAGTCATACCGGCCCCGGGAATGGCTACACCTTC.

The V gene is TRBV11-1, the J gene TRBJ1-1; D gene ambiguous. Looked up from germline, CDR1 is SGHAT and CDR2 is FQDESV (reference sequence). The CDR3 consists of 14 residues. Between the trimmed V and J ends, which lost 5 bases and 0 bases, there was a span of 10 bases. The CDR3 bases are TGTGCCAGCAGCCTTGTGGGTATGAACACTGAAGCTTTCTTT. As protein: CASSLVGMNTEAFF. Full variable domain (rest looked up from reference TRBV11-1 and TRBJ1-1): EAEVAQSPRYKITEKSQAVAFWCDPISGHATLYWYRQILGQGPELLVQFQDESVVDDSQLPKDRFSAERLKGVDSTLKIQPAELGDSAMYLCASSLVGMNTEAFFGQGTRLTVV.

The V gene is TRBV5-1, the J gene TRBJ2-5; D may be TRBD2 (6 bases). The CDR3 loop spans 15 amino acids. In germline, CDR1 is SGHRS, CDR2 YFSETQ. V lost 4 bases and J 2 bases, leaving 15 bases between the germline ends. In DNA, the CDR3 is TGCGCCAGCAGCCGCAACAAGGGGAGGCAAGAGACCCAGTACTTC. As protein: CASSRNKGRQETQYF.

The chain recombines TRBV7-2 with TRBJ1-2, with 7 bases that match TRBD1. CDR1 and CDR2 (germline): SGHTA, FQGNSA. The CDR3 length is 13 residues. The trim removed 3 bases at V and 8 bases at J, leaving 6 bases unmatched. CDR3 loop: CASSLEGAAGYTF. The CDR3 coding sequence is TGTGCCAGCAGCTTGGAGGGGGCCGCCGGCTACACCTTC.

This sequence joins TRBV30 and TRBJ1-2; 10 bases are a match to TRBD1. The CDR3 length is 15 residues. Germline-derived CDR1 and CDR2 are GTSNPN and SVGIG (reference sequence). With V trimmed by 3 bases and J by 6 bases, 10 bases remained unmatched. CDR3: CAWRGPGQGLHGYTF. CDR3 DNA: TGTGCCTGGAGGGGACCGGGACAGGGGCTTCATGGCTACACCTTC.

This chain connects TRBV2 to TRBJ1-2; D not certain. In germline, CDR1 is SNHLY, CDR2 FYNNEI. Between the trimmed V and J ends, which lost 3 bases and 7 bases, there was a span of 15 bases. The CDR3 is made up of 14 amino acids. CDR3 sequence reads: CASSENRGSGGYTF. As DNA, the CDR3 is TGTGCCAGCAGTGAGAATCGGGGATCGGGTGGCTACACCTTC.

The V call is TRBV19, the J call TRBJ1-4; D gene ambiguous. The V end lost 3 bases, the J end lost 5 bases, and 7 bases lay between the germline ends. This CDR3 region has 13 residues. CDR1 LNHDA and CDR2 SQIVND come from the germline V gene (reference sequence). The CDR3 DNA follows: TGTGCCAGTAGTATCGGTCGGAATGAAAAACTGTTTTTT. As protein: CASSIGRNEKLFF.

This chain joins TRBV21-1 and TRBJ1-4. TRBV21-1 is tagged as a pseudogene. There are 15 residues in the CDR3. Here the CDR3 DNA reads TGTGCCAGAAGAACCGGGGACGGGAATAATGAAAAACTGTTTTTT. Its protein product is CARRTGDGNNEKLFF.

This chain uses TRBV5-1 with TRBJ2-5; TRBD2 might be the D (6 bases). This CDR3 has 17 residues. Germline V gene lookup returns CDR1 SGHRS and CDR2 YFSETQ. Trimming pared 3 bases from V and 2 bases from J, leaving 20 bases between. CDR3 in DNA: TGCGCCAGCAGCTCCCTGGGGGGTAAGGGACCTCAAGAGACCCAGTACTTC. It encodes CASSSLGGKGPQETQYF.

The sample holds a few counts of this clone. V is TRBV27 and J is TRBJ1-2; TRBD1 matches 8 bases. The J segment lost 3 bases and the V segment lost 8 bases, leaving 5 bases of the junction unmatched. Germline CDR1 MNHEY, CDR2 SMNVEV (reference sequence). This CDR3 region has 13 residues. CDR3 sequence reads: CASRDRTDYGYTF. CDR3 DNA sequence: TGTGCCAGCCGGGACAGGACAGACTATGGCTACACCTTC.

This chain connects TRBV5-1 to TRBJ2-6, with 7 bases fitting TRBD2. Trimming at V came to 0 bases and at J to 0 bases, leaving 6 bases not matched to a gene. Germline V gene lookup returns CDR1 SGHRS and CDR2 YFSETQ. The length of the CDR3 is 18 residues. The CDR3 DNA follows: TGCGCCAGCAGCTTGGCCGGGGGGAGGGACTCTGGGGCCAACGTCCTGACTTTC. The encoded protein is CASSLAGGRDSGANVLTF.

This clone was picked up one time. The sample carries other DNA sequences with the same CDR3. The chain recombines TRBV30 with TRBJ1-2; no reliable D call. Germline values: CDR1 GTSNPN, CDR2 SVGIG (reference sequence). Between the trimmed V and J ends, which lost 2 bases and 1 base, there was a span of 8 bases. This CDR3 comprises 13 residues. The CDR3 spells CAWSLGINYGYTF. The CDR3 DNA reads as TGTGCCTGGAGTCTCGGGATTAACTATGGCTACACCTTC.

This chain uses TRBV5-1 with TRBJ2-2, with 8 bases fitting TRBD1. CDR1 SGHRS and CDR2 YFSETQ come from the germline V gene. This CDR3 comprises 17 residues. The junction had 6 bases not matched to a gene; V was cut back by 0 bases and J by 2 bases. The CDR3 region has the DNA TGCGCCAGCAGCTTGGTGGCAGGACAGGGCAACACCGGGGAGCTGTTTTTT. This codes for CASSLVAGQGNTGELFF.

This chain links TRBV6-5 with TRBJ1-2; D is undetermined. Germline V gene sequence: CDR1 MNHEY, CDR2 SVGAGI. The V end lost 6 bases, the J end lost 8 bases, and 19 bases lay between the germline ends. This CDR3 contains 14 residues. DNA of the CDR3: TGTGCCAGCAGACTGAGCTTGGGTGTGGTAGGCTACACCTTC. It specifies CASRLSLGVVGYTF.

This clone was found a few times. The rearrangement uses TRBV2 and TRBJ1-5; D not resolved. Per germline, CDR1 SNHLY and CDR2 FYNNEI. The CDR3 loop spans 13 amino acids. Trimming shortened V by 1 base and J by 2 bases, and 3 bases separated the two germline ends. The CDR3 sequence: CASSEEGNQPQHF. The CDR3 coding sequence is TGTGCCAGCAGTGAAGAGGGCAATCAGCCCCAGCATTTT.

The CDR3 sequence is CASSPLEVLNTEAFF. In nucleotides, the CDR3 is TGTGCCAGCAGCCCCCTCGAGGTCCTGAACACTGAAGCTTTCTTT. The chain recombines TRBV11-2 with TRBJ1-1; no definite D call. This CDR3 is built from 15 residues. V was shortened by 5 bases and J by 0 bases, with 13 bases between the two germline ends. The germline V gene has CDR1 SGHAT and CDR2 FQNNGV.

The chain uses TRBV5-1 and TRBJ1-1; no clear D. Per the germline V gene, CDR1 is SGHRS and CDR2 is YFSETQ. There are 14 residues in the CDR3. Trimming removed 7 bases at V and 1 base at J, with 14 bases between. In DNA, the CDR3 is TGCGCCAGCCATTGGGGTCCCTCGAACACTGAAGCTTTCTTT. Protein: CASHWGPSNTEAFF.

V usage is TRBV28 and J usage is TRBJ1-4; weak D call: TRBD1 (6 bases). The V end was cut by 8 bases, the J end by 8 bases, with 12 bases between. The CDR3 has 12 amino acids. Germline values: CDR1 MDHEN, CDR2 SYDVKM. CDR3 DNA sequence: TGTGCCAGCGGGGGGGGCGCGGAAAAACTGTTTTTT. It specifies CASGGGAEKLFF.